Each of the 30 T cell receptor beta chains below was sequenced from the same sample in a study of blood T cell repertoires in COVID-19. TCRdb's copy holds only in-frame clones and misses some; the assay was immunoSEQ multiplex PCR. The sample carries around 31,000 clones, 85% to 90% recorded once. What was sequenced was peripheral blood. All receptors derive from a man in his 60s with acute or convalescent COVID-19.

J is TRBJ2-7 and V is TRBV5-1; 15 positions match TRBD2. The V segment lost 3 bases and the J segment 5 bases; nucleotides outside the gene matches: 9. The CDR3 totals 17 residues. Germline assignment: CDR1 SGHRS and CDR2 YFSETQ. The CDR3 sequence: CASSSPGLAGGFNEQYF. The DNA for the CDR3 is TGCGCCAGCAGCTCACCAGGACTAGCGGGAGGGTTCAACGAGCAGTACTTC.

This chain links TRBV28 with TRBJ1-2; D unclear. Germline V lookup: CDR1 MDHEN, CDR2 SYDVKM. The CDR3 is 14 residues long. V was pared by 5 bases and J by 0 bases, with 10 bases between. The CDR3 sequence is CASSPVSANYGYTF. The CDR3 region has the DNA TGTGCCAGCAGTCCCGTATCAGCTAACTATGGCTACACCTTC.

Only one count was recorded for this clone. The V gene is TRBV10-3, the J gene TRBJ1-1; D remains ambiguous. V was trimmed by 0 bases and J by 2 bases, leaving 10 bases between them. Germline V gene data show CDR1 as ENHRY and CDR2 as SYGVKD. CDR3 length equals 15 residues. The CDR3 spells CAISESSGANTEAFF. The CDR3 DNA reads TGTGCCATCAGTGAGTCGAGTGGAGCTAACACTGAAGCTTTCTTT.

The CDR3 protein is CASSLGPDNEQFF. CDR3 DNA sequence: TGCGCCAGCAGCTTGGGCCCGGACAATGAGCAGTTCTTC. The genes are TRBV5-1 and TRBJ2-1; no reliable D call. The CDR3 loop spans 13 amino acids. With 0 bases removed from V and 5 bases from J, the gap between germline ends came to 6 bases. Per germline, CDR1 SGHRS and CDR2 YFSETQ.

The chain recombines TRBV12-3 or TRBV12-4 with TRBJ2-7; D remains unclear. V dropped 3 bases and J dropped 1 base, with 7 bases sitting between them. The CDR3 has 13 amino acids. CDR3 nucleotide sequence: TGTGCCAGCAGTTTCCGGGTGTCCTACGAGCAGTACTTC. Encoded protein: CASSFRVSYEQYF.

CDR3 loop: CASSARENTGELFF. CDR3 nucleotides: TGTGCCAGCAGTGCGAGAGAAAACACCGGGGAGCTGTTTTTT. The chain has TRBV25-1 and TRBJ2-2; D unresolved. Germline V gene lookup returns CDR1 MGHDK and CDR2 SYGVNS. The V end was cut by 4 bases, the J end by 2 bases, with 8 bases between. CDR3 length: 14 residues.

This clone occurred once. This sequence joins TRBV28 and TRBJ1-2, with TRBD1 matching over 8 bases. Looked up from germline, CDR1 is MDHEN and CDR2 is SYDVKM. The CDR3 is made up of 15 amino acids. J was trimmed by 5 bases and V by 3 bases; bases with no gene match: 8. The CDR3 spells CASSFQGAHSYGYTF. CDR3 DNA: TGTGCCAGCAGTTTTCAGGGGGCGCATAGTTATGGCTACACCTTC.

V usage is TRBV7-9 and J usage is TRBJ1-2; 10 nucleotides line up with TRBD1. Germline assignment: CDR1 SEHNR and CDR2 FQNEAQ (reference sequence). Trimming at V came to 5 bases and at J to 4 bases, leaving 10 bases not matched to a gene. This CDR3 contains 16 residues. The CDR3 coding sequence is TGTGCCAGCAGCAAAGCCGGGACAGGGGACTTCTATGGCTACACCTTC. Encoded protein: CASSKAGTGDFYGYTF.

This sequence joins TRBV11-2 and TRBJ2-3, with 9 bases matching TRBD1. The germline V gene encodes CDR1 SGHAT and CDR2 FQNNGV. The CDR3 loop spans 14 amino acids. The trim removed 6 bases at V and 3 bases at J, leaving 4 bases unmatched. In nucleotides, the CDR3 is TGTGCCAGCAGGCAACAGGGGGCTACAGATACGCAGTATTTT. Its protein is CASRQQGATDTQYF.

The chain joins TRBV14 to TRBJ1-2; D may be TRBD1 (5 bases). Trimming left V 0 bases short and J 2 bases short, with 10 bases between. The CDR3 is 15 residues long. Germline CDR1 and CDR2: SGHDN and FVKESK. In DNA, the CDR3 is TGTGCCAGCAGCCAAGAAGGGGCCAGGAACTATGGCTACACCTTC. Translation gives CASSQEGARNYGYTF.

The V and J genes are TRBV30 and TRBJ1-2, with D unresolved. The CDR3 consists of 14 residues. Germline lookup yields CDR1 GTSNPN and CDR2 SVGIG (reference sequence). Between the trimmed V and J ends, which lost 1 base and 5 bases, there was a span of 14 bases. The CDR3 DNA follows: TGTGCCTGGAGTGGTCAGCGAGTCTCTTATGGCTACACCTTC. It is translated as CAWSGQRVSYGYTF.

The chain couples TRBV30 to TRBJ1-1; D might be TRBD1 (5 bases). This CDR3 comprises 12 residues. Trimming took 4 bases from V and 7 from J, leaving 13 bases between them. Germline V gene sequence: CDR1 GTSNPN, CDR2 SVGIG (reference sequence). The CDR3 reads CAWKKVGLEAFF. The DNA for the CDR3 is TGTGCCTGGAAAAAGGTGGGGCTTGAAGCTTTCTTT.

As DNA, the CDR3 is TGTGCCAGCTCACGGGACATAGCCTCCTCTGGAAACACCATATATTTT. The encoded protein is CASSRDIASSGNTIYF. The chain recombines TRBV18 with TRBJ1-3, with TRBD1 as a possible D gene (6 bases). With 4 bases removed from V and 0 bases from J, the gap between germline ends came to 13 bases. The CDR3 is made up of 16 amino acids. The germline V gene has CDR1 KGHSH and CDR2 LQKENI.

The CDR3, as DNA: TGTGCCAGCAGCTTATCATTAGGACTAGCCCGAGAGACCCAGTACTTC. As protein: CASSLSLGLARETQYF. The J gene is TRBJ2-5, the V gene TRBV7-9; 8 bases align to TRBD2. Trimming cost V 2 bases and J 4 bases; bases outside gene matches: 9. The CDR3 totals 16 residues. Germline V CDR1 and CDR2: SEHNR, FQNEAQ (reference sequence). Full variable domain (remainder filled in from reference TRBV7-9 and TRBJ2-5): DTGVSQNPRHKITKRGQNVTFRCDPISEHNRLYWYRQTLGQGPEFLTYFQNEAQLEKSRLLSDRFSAERPKGSFSTLEIQRTEQGDSAMYLCASSLSLGLARETQYFGPGTRLLVL.

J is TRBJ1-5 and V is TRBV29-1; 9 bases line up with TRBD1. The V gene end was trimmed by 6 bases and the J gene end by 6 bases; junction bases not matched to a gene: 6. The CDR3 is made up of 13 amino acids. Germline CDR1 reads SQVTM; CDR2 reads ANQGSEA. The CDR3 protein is CSVQGQGSQPQHF. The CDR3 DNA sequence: TGCAGCGTCCAGGGACAGGGCAGTCAGCCCCAGCATTTT.

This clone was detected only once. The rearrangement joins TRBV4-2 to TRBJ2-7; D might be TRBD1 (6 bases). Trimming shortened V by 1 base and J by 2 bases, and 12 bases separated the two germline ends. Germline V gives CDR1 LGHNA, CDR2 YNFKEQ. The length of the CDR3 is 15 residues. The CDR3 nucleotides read TGTGCCAGCAGCCAAGCTGCCCAGGGGCCCTACGAGCAGTACTTC. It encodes CASSQAAQGPYEQYF.

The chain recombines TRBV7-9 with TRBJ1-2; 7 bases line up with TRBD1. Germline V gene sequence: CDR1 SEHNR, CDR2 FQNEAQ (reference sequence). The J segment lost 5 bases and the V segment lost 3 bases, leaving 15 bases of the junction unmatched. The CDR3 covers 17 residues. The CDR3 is CASSFGGRDSLEYGYTF. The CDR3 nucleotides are TGTGCCAGCAGCTTTGGGGGTCGGGACAGCCTCGAATATGGCTACACCTTC.

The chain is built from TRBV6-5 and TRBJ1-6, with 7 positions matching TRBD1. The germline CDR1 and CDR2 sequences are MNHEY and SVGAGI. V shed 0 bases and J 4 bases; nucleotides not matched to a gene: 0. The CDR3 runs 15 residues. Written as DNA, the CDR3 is TGTGCCAGCAGTTACTCGGGACAGTATAATTCACCCCTCCACTTT. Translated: CASSYSGQYNSPLHF.

The CDR3 here is CASSPDRERSIHEQYF. The CDR3 coding sequence is TGTGCCAGCAGTCCTGACAGGGAGCGGTCGATCCACGAGCAGTACTTC. The V and J genes are TRBV27 and TRBJ2-7; 7 nucleotides agree with TRBD1. After removal of 5 bases from V and 5 bases from J, the junction contained 15 bases not matched to a gene. CDR1 is MNHEY and CDR2 is SMNVEV in the germline V gene (reference sequence). The CDR3 is made up of 16 amino acids.

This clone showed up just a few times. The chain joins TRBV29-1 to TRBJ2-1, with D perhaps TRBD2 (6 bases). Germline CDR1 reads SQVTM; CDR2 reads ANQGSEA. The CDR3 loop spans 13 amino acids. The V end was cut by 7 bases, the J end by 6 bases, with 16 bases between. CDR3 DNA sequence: TGCAGCGGAAGACCCGGCGGGGTCAATGAGCAGTTCTTC. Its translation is CSGRPGGVNEQFF.

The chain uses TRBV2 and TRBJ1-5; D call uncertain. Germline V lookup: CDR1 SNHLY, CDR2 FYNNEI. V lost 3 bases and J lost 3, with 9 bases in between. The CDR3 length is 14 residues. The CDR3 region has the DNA TGTGCCAGCAGTGATACCCAGGCCAATCAGCCCCAGCATTTT. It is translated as CASSDTQANQPQHF. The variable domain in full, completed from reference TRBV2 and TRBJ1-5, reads EPEVTQTPSHQVTQMGQEVILRCVPISNHLYFYWYRQILGQKVEFLVSFYNNEISEKSEIFDDQFSVERPDGSNFTLKIRSTKLEDSAMYFCASSDTQANQPQHFGDGTRLSIL.

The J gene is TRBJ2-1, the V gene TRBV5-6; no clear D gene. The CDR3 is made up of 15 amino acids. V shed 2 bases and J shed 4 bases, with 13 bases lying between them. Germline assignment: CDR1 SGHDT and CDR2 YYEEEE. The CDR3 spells CASSLALALYNEQFF. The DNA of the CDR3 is TGTGCCAGCAGCTTAGCACTCGCTTTGTACAATGAGCAGTTCTTC.

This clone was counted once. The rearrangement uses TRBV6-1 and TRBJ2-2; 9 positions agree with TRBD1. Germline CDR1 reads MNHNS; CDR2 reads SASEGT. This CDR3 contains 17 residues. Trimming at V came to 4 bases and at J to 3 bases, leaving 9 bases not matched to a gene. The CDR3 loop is CASSGGAGQGYTGELFF. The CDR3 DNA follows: TGTGCCAGCAGTGGGGGGGCAGGACAGGGGTACACCGGGGAGCTGTTTTTT.

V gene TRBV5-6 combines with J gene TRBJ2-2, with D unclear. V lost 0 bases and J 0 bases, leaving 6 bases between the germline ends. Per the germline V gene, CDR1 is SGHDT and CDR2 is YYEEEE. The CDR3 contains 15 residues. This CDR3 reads CASSLGPTNTGELFF. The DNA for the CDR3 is TGTGCCAGCAGCTTGGGGCCAACGAACACCGGGGAGCTGTTTTTT.

This CDR3 reads CASSGTEKLFF. The CDR3 coding sequence is TGTGCCAGCAGTGGGACAGAAAAACTGTTTTTT. The chain employs TRBV28 and TRBJ1-4, with TRBD1 as a possible D gene (6 bases). Germline V lookup: CDR1 MDHEN, CDR2 SYDVKM. This CDR3 is 11 amino acids long. V gave up 5 bases and J gave up 8 bases, with 6 bases separating them.

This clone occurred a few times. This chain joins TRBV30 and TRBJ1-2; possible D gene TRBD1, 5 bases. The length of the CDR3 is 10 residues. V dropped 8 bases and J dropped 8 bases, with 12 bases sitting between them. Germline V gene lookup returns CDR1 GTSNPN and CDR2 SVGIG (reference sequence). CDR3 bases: TGTGCCGTATGGCAGGGAGGCTACACCTTC. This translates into CAVWQGGYTF.

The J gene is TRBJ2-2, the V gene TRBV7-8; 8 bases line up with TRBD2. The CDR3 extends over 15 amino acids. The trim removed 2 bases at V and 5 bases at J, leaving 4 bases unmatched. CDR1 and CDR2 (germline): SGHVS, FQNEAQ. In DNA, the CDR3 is TGTGCCAGCAGCTTAAGCGGGGGTGCGACCGGGGAGCTGTTTTTT. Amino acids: CASSLSGGATGELFF.

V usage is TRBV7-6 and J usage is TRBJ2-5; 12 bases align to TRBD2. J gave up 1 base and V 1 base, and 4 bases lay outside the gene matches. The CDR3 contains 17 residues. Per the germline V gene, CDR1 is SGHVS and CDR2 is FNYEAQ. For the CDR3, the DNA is TGTGCCAGCAGCTTAGATCTAGCGGGGGGGATCCAAGAGACCCAGTACTTC. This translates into CASSLDLAGGIQETQYF.

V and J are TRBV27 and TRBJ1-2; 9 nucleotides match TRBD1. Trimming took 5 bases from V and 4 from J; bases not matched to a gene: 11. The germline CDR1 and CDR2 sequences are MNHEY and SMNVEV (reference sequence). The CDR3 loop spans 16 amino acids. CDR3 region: CASSLGTGTGTYGYTF. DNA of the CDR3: TGTGCCAGCAGTCTGGGCACCGGGACAGGGACCTATGGCTACACCTTC.

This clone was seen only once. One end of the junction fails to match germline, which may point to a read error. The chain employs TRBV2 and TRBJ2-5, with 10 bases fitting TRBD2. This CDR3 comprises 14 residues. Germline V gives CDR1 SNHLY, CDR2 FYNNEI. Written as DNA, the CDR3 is TGTGCAAGCACCCCTAGCGGGGGAAGCGAGACCCAGTACTTC. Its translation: CASTPSGGSETQYF.